The 14 T cell receptor beta chains listed next were all sequenced from one sample in a study of OX40 agonist ivuxolimab in advanced cancers. Receptors were amplified or captured by the immunoSEQ multiplex PCR assay. In its TCRdb copy, this immuneACCESS table keeps in-frame sequences only and misses some clones. Where compared with another copy, unresolved V genes explain less than half of these, and the others have no known cause. The sample yields about 51,000 clones; 80% to 85% were counted once. Roughly 3% of the sample comes from the top ten. The input for sequencing was CD4+ or CD8+ T cells sorted from blood, taken in a trial of the OX40 agonist ivuxolimab. The receptors were gathered from an adult with an advanced solid tumor such as melanoma, head and neck, liver or kidney cancer.

The rearrangement uses TRBV7-2 and TRBJ2-3; unclear D gene. V was pared by 4 bases and J by 2 bases, with 1 base between. This CDR3 has 11 residues. Germline V gives CDR1 SGHTA, CDR2 FQGNSA. The CDR3 reads CASSSTDTQYF. The CDR3 DNA reads as TGTGCCAGCAGCTCCACAGATACGCAGTATTTT.

The chain links TRBV18 to TRBJ2-1; TRBD1 matches at 7 bases. The trim removed 5 bases at V and 1 base at J, leaving 8 bases unmatched. The length of the CDR3 is 16 residues. Per germline, CDR1 KGHSH and CDR2 LQKENI. CDR3 bases: TGTGCCAGCTCATCATTAGGGACAGATTCCTACAATGAGCAGTTCTTC. This encodes CASSSLGTDSYNEQFF. Complete variable domain (other parts from reference TRBV18 and TRBJ2-1): NAGVMQNPRHLVRRRGQEARLRCSPMKGHSHVYWYRQLPEEGLKFMVYLQKENIIDESGMPKERFSAEFPKEGPSILRIQQVVRGDSAAYFCASSSLGTDSYNEQFFGPGTRLTVL.

The rearrangement uses TRBV21-1 and TRBJ1-3. TRBV21-1 is a pseudogene segment. The CDR3 has 16 amino acids. DNA for the CDR3: TGTGCCAGCAGCAAAGGGTTCGGGTGCGATGGAAACACCATATATTTT. Translation: CASSKGFGCDGNTIYF.

This clone was counted a single time. The chain has TRBV5-4 and TRBJ1-4, with 7 positions matching TRBD1. Germline values: CDR1 SGHNT, CDR2 YYREEE (reference sequence). This CDR3 is built from 16 residues. The V and J ends lost 4 bases and 6 bases, in that order; junction bases with no gene match: 12. The CDR3 coding sequence is TGTGCCAGCAGCCAAAACACAGGGGCCGCTGATGAAAAACTGTTTTTT. It specifies CASSQNTGAADEKLFF.

The chain is built from TRBV9 and TRBJ1-5; D call uncertain. CDR3 length: 17 residues. CDR1 is SGDLS, CDR2 YYNGEE, per germline. The V end lost 3 bases, the J end lost 2 bases, and 18 bases lay between the germline ends. CDR3 coding DNA: TGTGCCAGCAGCGACCCGACCATCGTGAAGGGCAATCAGCCCCAGCATTTT. It yields the protein CASSDPTIVKGNQPQHF.

The V gene is TRBV6-6, the J gene TRBJ1-1; D not resolved. CDR3 size: 13 residues. Germline CDR1 is MNHNY and CDR2 is SVGAGI (reference sequence). Between the trimmed V and J ends, which lost 6 bases and 1 base, there was a span of 9 bases. CDR3 loop: CASRWAQNTEAFF. CDR3 nucleotide sequence: TGTGCCAGCAGATGGGCCCAGAACACTGAAGCTTTCTTT.

This chain connects TRBV4-2 to TRBJ1-2; 8 bases line up with TRBD1. CDR1 is LGHNA and CDR2 is YNFKEQ in the germline V gene. The CDR3 length is 16 residues. Trimming took 5 bases from V and 1 from J; bases not matched to a gene: 9. As DNA, the CDR3 is TGTGCCAGCAGCGCGACAGGGGCGACACTTAACTATGGCTACACCTTC. This gives the protein CASSATGATLNYGYTF.

This clone has only one observation. The rearrangement links TRBV6-1 to TRBJ2-7, with D tentatively TRBD1 (7 bases). The CDR3 has 13 amino acids. The germline V gene encodes CDR1 MNHNS and CDR2 SASEGT. V lost 6 bases to trimming and J lost 5 bases, with 14 bases between them. The chain's CDR3 is CASSLGQRDEQYF. CDR3 in DNA: TGTGCCAGCAGCCTGGGACAGCGGGACGAGCAGTACTTC.

In its sample, this clone was seen once. The chain couples TRBV6-5 to TRBJ2-7; no clear D gene. V shed 0 bases and J shed 2 bases, with 8 bases lying between them. The length of the CDR3 is 14 residues. The germline gives CDR1 MNHEY, CDR2 SVGAGI. As DNA, the CDR3 is TGTGCCAGCAGTTACTCGGGCGGCCCCTACGAGCAGTACTTC. Translation: CASSYSGGPYEQYF.

This clone ranks as medium-sized (0.01 to 0.1%). The chain is built from TRBV11-3 and TRBJ1-3; no reliable D call. This CDR3 region has 13 residues. CDR1 SGHNT and CDR2 YENEEA come from the germline V gene. V gave up 4 bases and J gave up 7 bases, with 11 bases separating them. This CDR3 is CASSSRTPNTIYF. The CDR3 region has the DNA TGTGCCAGCAGCTCCAGGACCCCGAACACCATATATTTT.

The chain carries TRBV7-2 and TRBJ2-5; 12 bases map to TRBD2. The CDR3 totals 14 residues. Per germline, CDR1 SGHTA and CDR2 FQGNSA. With 4 bases clipped from V and 7 bases from J, the junction kept 4 bases outside the gene matches. This CDR3 reads CASSSTTSGGTQYF. The CDR3 bases are TGTGCCAGCAGCTCTACGACTAGCGGGGGGACCCAGTACTTC.

The chain has TRBV9 and TRBJ1-3; D unclear. The V gene's germline CDR1 is SGDLS and CDR2 YYNGEE. The V end lost 4 bases, the J end lost 0 bases, and 17 bases lay between the germline ends. The CDR3 consists of 17 residues. This CDR3 is CASSPRESPSSGNTIYF. CDR3 in DNA: TGTGCCAGCAGCCCTCGGGAGAGCCCGTCCTCTGGAAACACCATATATTTT.

The chain couples TRBV5-1 to TRBJ1-1, with D perhaps TRBD1 (5 bases). Germline values: CDR1 SGHRS, CDR2 YFSETQ. The CDR3 is 15 amino acids. Trimming pared 7 bases from V and 0 bases from J, leaving 16 bases between. The CDR3 here is CASSVMGGVNTEAFF. CDR3 coding DNA: TGCGCCAGCTCGGTTATGGGAGGGGTGAACACTGAAGCTTTCTTT. Filled out from reference TRBV5-1 and TRBJ1-1, the complete variable domain reads KAGVTQTPRYLIKTRGQQVTLSCSPISGHRSVSWYQQTPGQGLQFLFEYFSETQRNKGNFPGRFSGRQFSNSRSEMNVSTLELGDSALYLCASSVMGGVNTEAFFGQGTRLTVV.

The J gene is TRBJ1-1, the V gene TRBV4-1, with D tentatively TRBD1 (5 bases). The V end was cut by 6 bases, the J end by 1 base, with 27 bases between. Germline V gene sequence: CDR1 MGHRA, CDR2 YSYEKL. CDR3 length: 19 amino acids. The CDR3 DNA reads as TGCGCCAGCAGTTATACCGGGATCCGAAGGGGCCTAGAGAACACTGAAGCTTTCTTT. Amino acids: CASSYTGIRRGLENTEAFF.